This passage covers 25 T cell receptor beta chains from one sample sequenced in a study of cytomegalovirus exposure and HLA in healthy donors. Researchers ran the PCR with 60 Vbeta and 13 Jbeta primers. Clones were read by immunoSEQ multiplex PCR, and TCRdb kept only the in-frame ones, dropping some. This table holds some 250,000 clones, 82% found once. The sample taken for sequencing was PBMCs. The receptors originated from a woman between 40 and 50 years old in good health and CMV-seropositive.

The genes are TRBV4-1 and TRBJ1-5; D is unclear. The ends were cut back, 1 base at V and 0 bases at J, with 4 bases in the middle. The CDR3 runs 14 residues. In germline, CDR1 is MGHRA, CDR2 YSYEKL. The CDR3 DNA follows: TGCGCCAGCAGCCAAGCCCATAGCAATCAGCCCCAGCATTTT. This translates into CASSQAHSNQPQHF.

This clone showed up just a few times. This chain uses TRBV18 with TRBJ1-1; no firm D call. This CDR3 has 16 amino acids. V was clipped by 3 bases and J by 4 bases, with 18 bases between them. Germline CDR1 and CDR2: KGHSH and LQKENI. CDR3 sequence reads: CASSPSHHVEGTEAFF. As DNA, the CDR3 is TGTGCCAGCTCACCCAGTCATCACGTTGAGGGCACTGAAGCTTTCTTT.

The V call is TRBV4-3, the J call TRBJ1-2; 8 nucleotides align to TRBD1. Unmatched junction bases numbered 9, after V lost 0 bases and J lost 6 bases. CDR3 size: 16 residues. Germline-derived CDR1 and CDR2 are LGHNA and YSLEER. CDR3 coding DNA: TGCGCCAGCAGCCAAGATCAGACCGGGACAGGCAATGGCTACACCTTC. Translation: CASSQDQTGTGNGYTF.

In this sample, this clone turned up a few times. The rearrangement links TRBV12-5 to TRBJ1-1; 7 nucleotides match TRBD1. Trimming removed 4 bases from V and 8 bases from J; junction bases left unmatched: 4. The CDR3 spans 12 residues. CDR1 and CDR2 (germline): LGHNT, FRNRAP. CDR3 coding DNA: TGTGCTAGTGGTTCGGGACAGACCGAAGCTTTCTTT. Encoded protein: CASGSGQTEAFF.

V usage is TRBV2 and J usage is TRBJ1-4; 9 bases align to TRBD1. The germline CDR1 and CDR2 sequences are SNHLY and FYNNEI. V trimming: 5 bases; J trimming: 6 bases; junction bases outside the gene matches: 7. This CDR3 is 15 amino acids long. As DNA, the CDR3 is TGTGCCAGCAGTTTTAACAGGGGGCTAGATGAAAAACTGTTTTTT. It encodes CASSFNRGLDEKLFF. The whole variable domain, filled in from reference TRBV2 and TRBJ1-4, reads EPEVTQTPSHQVTQMGQEVILRCVPISNHLYFYWYRQILGQKVEFLVSFYNNEISEKSEIFDDQFSVERPDGSNFTLKIRSTKLEDSAMYFCASSFNRGLDEKLFFGSGTQLSVL.

The rearrangement links TRBV7-2 to TRBJ1-5, with TRBD1 matching over 7 bases. This CDR3 contains 14 residues. The V gene's germline CDR1 is SGHTA and CDR2 FQGNSA. Trimming at V came to 3 bases and at J to 6 bases, leaving 5 bases not matched to a gene. CDR3 amino acids: CASSLQTGAQPQHF. The CDR3 DNA reads as TGTGCCAGCAGCTTGCAAACAGGGGCTCAGCCCCAGCATTTT.

V usage is TRBV2 and J usage is TRBJ2-4; a weak D match, TRBD2 (5 bases). CDR3 size: 15 residues. Trimming took off 2 bases at V and 0 bases at J, with 8 bases between the two ends. Germline CDR1 and CDR2: SNHLY and FYNNEI. The CDR3, as DNA: TGTGCCAGCAGTGAAAACGGACTAGCCAAAAACATTCAGTACTTC. This encodes CASSENGLAKNIQYF.

The chain employs TRBV27 and TRBJ2-7; 10 nucleotides line up with TRBD1. Germline V gives CDR1 MNHEY, CDR2 SMNVEV (reference sequence). V lost 3 bases to trimming and J lost 4 bases; unmatched junction nucleotides: 6. The CDR3 extends over 15 amino acids. The chain's CDR3 is CASSFSGTGVYEQYF. In DNA, the CDR3 is TGTGCCAGCAGTTTTTCCGGGACAGGGGTATACGAGCAGTACTTC.

The chain has TRBV7-3 and TRBJ2-7; TRBD2 matches at 11 bases. This CDR3 has 15 amino acids. J gave up 6 bases and V 3 bases, and 7 bases lay outside the gene matches. From germline, CDR1 is SGHTA and CDR2 FQGTGA. The CDR3 coding sequence is TGTGCCAGCAGCTTTGGTAGCGGGGGGGCCCGCGAGCAGTACTTC. This codes for CASSFGSGGAREQYF.

V is TRBV10-3 and J is TRBJ2-5, with TRBD1 matching over 7 bases. V shed 8 bases, J shed 5 bases, and the junction held 5 bases outside the gene matches. Germline loops: CDR1 ENHRY, CDR2 SYGVKD. This CDR3 is built from 12 residues. The CDR3 region is CAIRGGDETQYF. The CDR3 DNA reads TGTGCCATCCGAGGGGGCGACGAGACCCAGTACTTC.

V gene TRBV7-9 combines with J gene TRBJ2-1; TRBD2 might be the D (6 bases). Trimming pared 5 bases from V and 0 bases from J, leaving 11 bases between. The CDR3 totals 15 residues. In germline, CDR1 is SEHNR, CDR2 FQNEAQ (reference sequence). This chain's CDR3 is CASSHSGGSYNEQFF. The CDR3 DNA is TGTGCCAGCAGCCATAGCGGTGGCTCCTACAATGAGCAGTTCTTC.

The J gene is TRBJ2-7, the V gene TRBV11-2; the D is unclear. This CDR3 spans 16 amino acids. V was pared by 4 bases and J by 2 bases, with 18 bases between. CDR1 is SGHAT, CDR2 FQNNGV, per germline. In DNA form, the CDR3 reads TGTGCCAGCAGCTCCTACATAGTACTAAAGGCCTACGAGCAGTACTTC. Encoded protein: CASSSYIVLKAYEQYF.

This chain connects TRBV13 to TRBJ2-7, with D hard to call. The CDR3 is 11 amino acids. CDR1 is PRHDT, CDR2 FYEKMQ, per germline (reference sequence). The V gene lost 5 bases and the J gene lost 2 bases, with 4 bases spanning the gap. CDR3 nucleotide sequence: TGTGCCAGCAGCGACACCTACGAGCAGTACTTC. Translation gives CASSDTYEQYF.

The V call is TRBV6-7, the J call TRBJ2-5; 8 bases map to TRBD2. TRBV6-7 falls under the ORF class, with uncertain function. The CDR3 length is 17 residues. Trimming took 4 bases from V and 3 from J; bases not matched to a gene: 13. CDR3 amino acids: CASSSLESNSGEETQYF. The CDR3, as DNA: TGTGCCAGCAGTTCCCTTGAATCGAATAGCGGGGAAGAGACCCAGTACTTC.

The chain employs TRBV4-1 and TRBJ2-5, with 7 nucleotides matching TRBD1. V dropped 1 base and J dropped 4; count of bases not matched to a gene: 9. The CDR3 has 16 amino acids. From germline, CDR1 is MGHRA and CDR2 YSYEKL. The CDR3 here is CASSQAPRGQSETQYF. CDR3 nucleotides: TGCGCCAGCAGCCAAGCCCCTCGGGGACAGTCAGAGACCCAGTACTTC.

This chain uses TRBV28 with TRBJ1-1; D ambiguous. This CDR3 spans 12 amino acids. The ends were cut back, 7 bases at V and 7 bases at J, with 13 bases in the middle. Germline V CDR1 and CDR2: MDHEN, SYDVKM. The CDR3: CASKTSGSEAFF. As DNA, the CDR3 is TGTGCCAGCAAAACTTCGGGGAGTGAAGCTTTCTTT.

A remark on this clone: Other DNA sequences in the same sample also yield this CDR3. V gene TRBV30 combines with J gene TRBJ1-1; the D is unclear. CDR1 and CDR2 from the germline V gene are GTSNPN and SVGIG (reference sequence). The CDR3 runs 13 residues. V was shortened by 3 bases and J by 0 bases, with 8 bases between the two germline ends. CDR3 in DNA: TGTGCCTGGAGCCTTCAGGTGAACACTGAAGCTTTCTTT. Its protein is CAWSLQVNTEAFF.

The chain combines TRBV14 with TRBJ2-3; a weak D match, TRBD1 (5 bases). There are 17 residues in the CDR3. CDR1 is SGHDN, CDR2 FVKESK, per germline. Trimming shortened V by 0 bases and J by 2 bases, and 15 bases separated the two germline ends. This CDR3 is CASSQDGAGFITDTQYF. The CDR3 coding sequence is TGTGCCAGCAGCCAAGATGGGGCAGGCTTTATCACAGATACGCAGTATTTT.

The chain has TRBV2 and TRBJ2-7; 9 bases are a match to TRBD1. The germline V gene encodes CDR1 SNHLY and CDR2 FYNNEI. The CDR3 is made up of 13 amino acids. Trimming removed 10 bases from V and 5 bases from J; junction bases left unmatched: 9. This chain's CDR3 is CAISNRGQNEQYF. The CDR3 DNA reads as TGTGCCATCTCAAACAGGGGGCAGAACGAGCAGTACTTC.

This clone was observed a single time. The chain couples TRBV6-6 to TRBJ2-5, with TRBD1 identical over 10 bases. Matching the DNA end better, TRBJ2-7 makes the J call doubtful. Germline V gene sequence: CDR1 MNHNY, CDR2 SVGAGI (reference sequence). The CDR3 runs 14 residues. The chain's CDR3 is CASSPDRGLGEQYF. CDR3 DNA sequence: TGTGCCAGCAGCCCGGACAGGGGGTTAGGCGAGCAGTACTTC.

The chain uses TRBV19 and TRBJ2-2, with 7 bases fitting TRBD2. The CDR3 loop spans 15 amino acids. The trim removed 6 bases at V and 1 base at J, leaving 5 bases unmatched. Germline CDR1 and CDR2: LNHDA and SQIVND (reference sequence). The CDR3 DNA follows: TGTGCCAGTAGCGGCGGGACTAAGAACACCGGGGAGCTGTTTTTT. Its translation is CASSGGTKNTGELFF.

V gene TRBV6-5 combines with J gene TRBJ2-7, with D unresolved. CDR1 is MNHEY, CDR2 SVGAGI, per germline. The CDR3 totals 13 residues. With 2 bases removed from V and 1 base from J, the gap between germline ends came to 6 bases. The CDR3 DNA is TGTGCCAGCAGTTACCGGGTTTCCTACGAGCAGTACTTC. Its protein is CASSYRVSYEQYF.

This clone was counted once. This chain links TRBV12-5 with TRBJ2-6; 9 bases are shared with TRBD2. V shed 3 bases, J shed 0 bases, and the junction held 6 bases outside the gene matches. The CDR3 sequence is 18 residues long. Germline loops: CDR1 LGHNT, CDR2 FRNRAP. The DNA of the CDR3 is TGTGCTAGTGGTTTCGGACTAGCGCAGTTCTCTGGGGCCAACGTCCTGACTTTC. Its translation is CASGFGLAQFSGANVLTF.

This CDR3 is CAWGLISNQPQHF. CDR3 DNA: TGTGCCTGGGGACTTATTAGCAATCAGCCCCAGCATTTT. V and J are TRBV30 and TRBJ1-5; D unclear. The V gene's germline CDR1 is GTSNPN and CDR2 SVGIG (reference sequence). The CDR3 covers 13 residues. V lost 5 bases to trimming and J lost 0 bases, with 8 bases between them.

DNA for the CDR3: TGTGCCAGCAGGAAGTCAGGGGTGGAAACTGAAGCTTTCTTT. It codes for CASRKSGVETEAFF. The chain combines TRBV6-4 with TRBJ1-1; a weak D match, TRBD1 (6 bases). Germline lookup yields CDR1 MRHNA and CDR2 SNTAGT. The CDR3 has 14 residues. Trimming shortened V by 6 bases and J by 5 bases, and 16 bases separated the two germline ends.